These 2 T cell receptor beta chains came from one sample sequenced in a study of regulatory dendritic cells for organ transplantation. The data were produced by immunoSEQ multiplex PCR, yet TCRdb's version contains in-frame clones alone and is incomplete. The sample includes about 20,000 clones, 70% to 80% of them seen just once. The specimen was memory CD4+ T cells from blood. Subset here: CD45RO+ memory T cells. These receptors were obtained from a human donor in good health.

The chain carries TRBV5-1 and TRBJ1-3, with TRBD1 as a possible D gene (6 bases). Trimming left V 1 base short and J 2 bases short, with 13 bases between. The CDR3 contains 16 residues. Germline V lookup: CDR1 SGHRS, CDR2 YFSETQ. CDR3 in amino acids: CASSLTGRKAGNTIYF. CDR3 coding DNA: TGCGCCAGCAGCTTGACAGGGCGGAAGGCTGGAAACACCATATATTTT.

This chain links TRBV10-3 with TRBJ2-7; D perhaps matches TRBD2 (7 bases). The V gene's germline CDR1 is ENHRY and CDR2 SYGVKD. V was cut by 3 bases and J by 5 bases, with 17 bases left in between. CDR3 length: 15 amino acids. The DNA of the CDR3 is TGTGCCATCAGTGAAAACCCTGGCGGGGGCCACGAGCAGTACTTC. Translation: CAISENPGGGHEQYF.